These T cell receptor beta chains were read from a single sample in a study of metastatic and nonmetastatic thyroid tumors. MiXCR reprocessed the PCR reads for TCRdb. The table includes almost 70,000 clones, 14% detected once. Specimen: blood. These receptors were obtained from a male donor with papillary thyroid cancer or a benign thyroid nodule (not recorded which). Some clones in this sample may be carry-over from other donors' samples. Both conserved end residues are part of each CDR3. Each record gives: clone size, D gene, V gene, J gene, CDR3 DNA, CDR3 protein. D genes are given only for firm matches. Where a row states a size, it is once, few, many or the class of an expanded clone; other rows omit it.

abundance: many; d_gene: TRBD2; v_gene: TRBV2; j_gene: TRBJ2-3; CDR3nt: TGTGCCAGCAGTCCCCGACTAGCGGGAGACTTCACAGATACGCAGTATTTT; CDR3aa: CASSPRLAGDFTDTQYF
abundance: many; d_gene: TRBD1; v_gene: TRBV5-8; j_gene: TRBJ1-2; CDR3nt: TGTGCCAGCAGCCGAAAATGGACAGGCTCGGGCTACACCTTC; CDR3aa: CASSRKWTGSGYTF
abundance: .; d_gene: .; v_gene: TRBV6-2/TRBV6-3; j_gene: TRBJ1-1; CDR3nt: TGTGCCAGCATTTACTCATGTCTCCGGGTGAGTGGAGCTTTCTTT; CDR3aa: CASIYSCLRVSGAFF
abundance: many; d_gene: TRBD1; v_gene: TRBV20-1; j_gene: TRBJ2-4; CDR3nt: TGCAGTGCTAGAAGGACAGGGGGCACTCAGTACTTC; CDR3aa: CSARRTGGTQYF
abundance: many; d_gene: .; v_gene: TRBV6-5; j_gene: TRBJ1-5; CDR3nt: TGTGCCAGCAGTTACCCGGGGAGCAATCAGCCCCAGCATTTT; CDR3aa: CASSYPGSNQPQHF
abundance: many; d_gene: .; v_gene: TRBV12-3/TRBV12-4; j_gene: TRBJ1-3; CDR3nt: TGTGCCAGCAGTCTCGTCTATGACTCTGGAAACACCATATATTTT; CDR3aa: CASSLVYDSGNTIYF
abundance: many; d_gene: TRBD2; v_gene: TRBV10-2; j_gene: TRBJ2-1; CDR3nt: TGCGCCAGCCAGCTAGCGGGAGGTTACAATGAGCAGTTCTTC; CDR3aa: CASQLAGGYNEQFF
abundance: .; d_gene: .; v_gene: TRBV6-5; j_gene: TRBJ1-1; CDR3nt: TGTGCCAGCAGTTACCAGGGTTTAGTCATGAACACTGAATCTTTCTTT; CDR3aa: CASSYQGLVMNTESFF
abundance: many; d_gene: .; v_gene: TRBV6-1; j_gene: TRBJ1-1; CDR3nt: TGTGCCAGCAGTCGGGGGGGAAGGACTGAAGCTTTCTTT; CDR3aa: CASSRGGRTEAFF
abundance: .; d_gene: .; v_gene: TRBV28; j_gene: TRBJ2-7; CDR3nt: TGTGCCAGCAGTGAATACTACGAGCAGTACTTC; CDR3aa: CASSEYYEQYF
abundance: few; d_gene: .; v_gene: TRBV6-2/TRBV6-3; j_gene: TRBJ2-2; CDR3nt: TGTGCAGGGGGGAGGGCCCCCACTGTGGAGCTGTTTTTT; CDR3aa: CAGGRAPTVELFF
abundance: .; d_gene: .; v_gene: TRBV2; j_gene: TRBJ1-1; CDR3nt: TGTGCCAGCAGTGACTCTCGGACTTCCGTGAACACTGAAGCTTTCTTT; CDR3aa: CASSDSRTSVNTEAFF
abundance: few; d_gene: TRBD1; v_gene: TRBV6-4; j_gene: TRBJ1-5; CDR3nt: TGTGTCAGCAGTGAGGGACAGGGTTCAGGGCAGCCCCAGCATTTT; CDR3aa: CVSSEGQGSGQPQHF
abundance: .; d_gene: .; v_gene: TRBV30; j_gene: TRBJ1-1; CDR3nt: TGTGCCTGGACTCTAGGGAGGACTGAAGCTTTCTTT; CDR3aa: CAWTLGRTEAFF
abundance: .; d_gene: .; v_gene: TRBV3-1; j_gene: TRBJ2-5; CDR3nt: TGTGCCAGCAGCCTTAGTGGGACAGCGGGTACCCAGTACTTC; CDR3aa: CASSLSGTAGTQYF
abundance: .; d_gene: TRBD2; v_gene: TRBV4-1; j_gene: TRBJ2-7; CDR3nt: TGCGCCAGCAGCCTCCGACTAGCGGCCGGCTCCTACGAGCAGTACTTC; CDR3aa: CASSLRLAAGSYEQYF
abundance: few; d_gene: .; v_gene: TRBV20-1; j_gene: TRBJ1-1; CDR3nt: TGCAGTGCTAGAGATGCTGGGACATGTAGTAACACTGAAGCTTTCTTT; CDR3aa: CSARDAGTCSNTEAFF
abundance: many; d_gene: .; v_gene: TRBV6-1; j_gene: TRBJ1-2; CDR3nt: TGTGCCAGCGCCCAGCAGGACTATGGCTACACCTTC; CDR3aa: CASAQQDYGYTF
abundance: .; d_gene: .; v_gene: TRBV7-3; j_gene: TRBJ2-7; CDR3nt: TGTGCCAGCAGCCCGGGACATGCTGGTGAGCAGTACTTC; CDR3aa: CASSPGHAGEQYF
abundance: .; d_gene: .; v_gene: TRBV20-1; j_gene: TRBJ1-1; CDR3nt: TGCAGTGCTAGAATCGGGGCTGACGAAGCTTTCTTT; CDR3aa: CSARIGADEAFF
abundance: many; d_gene: TRBD2; v_gene: TRBV9; j_gene: TRBJ2-1; CDR3nt: TGTGCCAGCAGCGTAGATCCTAGCGGTTACAATGAGCAGTTCTTC; CDR3aa: CASSVDPSGYNEQFF
abundance: many; d_gene: .; v_gene: TRBV9; j_gene: TRBJ2-7; CDR3nt: TGTGCCAGCAGCCTCAGGGAGTACTCCTACGAGCAGTACTTC; CDR3aa: CASSLREYSYEQYF